The T cell receptor (beta chain) described here comes from a study of blood T cells in healthy people across ages. Overall study results and limits: More naive CD4+ cells and higher diversity were found in long-lived than in aged donors. The percentage of naive T cells correlated strongly with TCR beta diversity.

The CDR3 sequence is 17 residues long. Trimming left V 4 bases short and J 0 bases short, with 16 bases between. The V gene's germline CDR1 is LNHNV and CDR2 YYDKDF (reference sequence). Next came a second PCR, run for roughly 6 to 11 cycles, which used a sample-barcoded 5' primer along with a J-beta primer mix. In TCRdb, the 5' RACE reads were re-called with MiXCR into one record per CDR3 protein. The repertoire includes 650,000 to 1,000,000 distinct CDR3 sequences, 35% to 40% of them detected once, and 10% to 15% sits in the top ten. A remark on this clonotype: Its antigen is as yet unknown.

The gene calls are TRBV15 and TRBJ1-3; D unresolved. The sequenced material came from blood. This sequence originates from a young man in good health. CDR3 coding DNA: TGTGCCACCAGCAAGGAGAGAGGACCTAGCTCTGGAAACACCATATATTTT. The encoded protein is CATSKERGPSSGNTIYF. Combining the CDR3 with reference TRBV15 and TRBJ1-3 gives the whole variable domain DAMVIQNPRYQVTQFGKPVTLSCSQTLNHNVMYWYQQKSSQAPKLLFHYYDKDFNNEADTPDNFQSRRPNTSFCFLDIRSPGLGDTAMYLCATSKERGPSSGNTIYFGEGSWLTVV.